One and the same sample provided the 14 T cell receptor beta chains below, sequenced in a study of CD8 T cells in Susac syndrome. RNA was extracted with the RNeasy kit, and a quantity of about 0.45 to 1 ug was reverse transcribed using random hexamers. TCRdb redid the calling of the immunoSEQ multiplex PCR reads with MiXCR, one entry per CDR3 protein. Here the sample spans about 280,000 distinct CDR3 sequences, about 85% being singletons. The sample comprised CD8+ T cells from PBMCs. Receptors originate from a human donor with multiple sclerosis.

The chain links TRBV20-1 to TRBJ2-3; 7 bases align to TRBD2. The trim removed 0 bases at V and 3 bases at J, leaving 9 bases unmatched. CDR3 length: 16 residues. From germline, CDR1 is DFQATT and CDR2 SNEGSKA (reference sequence). CDR3 nucleotides: TGCAGTGCTAGAGATCTGGGAGGGAGGACGACAGATACGCAGTATTTT. This encodes CSARDLGGRTTDTQYF.

The rearrangement joins TRBV6-2 or TRBV6-3 to TRBJ2-7, with 8 bases identical to TRBD1. The V gene's germline CDR1 is MNHEY and CDR2 SVGEGT. Losses at the gene ends were 2 bases for V and 3 bases for J; bases not matched to a gene: 6. The CDR3 runs to 15 residues. The DNA of the CDR3 is TGTGCCAGCAGTTACCTTAGACAGGGGTACTACGAGCAGTACTTC. This codes for CASSYLRQGYYEQYF.

This chain connects TRBV2 to TRBJ2-1; D unresolved. CDR3 length: 12 residues. Germline CDR1 and CDR2: SNHLY and FYNNEI. Trimming shortened V by 9 bases and J by 5 bases, and 11 bases separated the two germline ends. This CDR3 is CASVILNNEQFF. CDR3 coding DNA: TGTGCCAGTGTTATTCTAAACAATGAGCAGTTCTTC.

V gene TRBV7-2 combines with J gene TRBJ2-7, with 8 bases that match TRBD1. The CDR3 covers 13 residues. Germline values: CDR1 SGHTA, CDR2 FQGNSA. The J segment lost 7 bases and the V segment lost 3 bases, leaving 5 bases of the junction unmatched. CDR3 in DNA: TGTGCCAGCAGCTTGACAGGGGTCCGGGAGCAGTACTTC. Translation: CASSLTGVREQYF. Supplemented by reference TRBV7-2 and TRBJ2-7, the full variable domain reads GAGVSQSPSNKVTEKGKDVELRCDPISGHTALYWYRQSLGQGLEFLIYFQGNSAPDKSGLPSDRFSAERTGGSVSTLTIQRTQQEDSAVYLCASSLTGVREQYFGPGTRLTVT.

V is TRBV27 and J is TRBJ2-7, with D possibly being TRBD1 or TRBD2 (5 bases each). CDR3 length equals 15 residues. The germline gives CDR1 MNHEY, CDR2 SMNVEV (reference sequence). Trimming removed 2 bases from V and 5 bases from J, with 16 bases in between. As DNA, the CDR3 is TGTGCCAGCAGTTTAGGGACGGCCCCCATCGACGAGCAGTACTTC. Its translation is CASSLGTAPIDEQYF.

This chain connects TRBV28 to TRBJ2-1; the match to TRBD2 covers 13 bases. After removal of 7 bases from V and 5 bases from J, the junction contained 11 bases not matched to a gene. Per germline, CDR1 MDHEN and CDR2 SYDVKM. The CDR3 covers 17 residues. CDR3 nucleotide sequence: TGTGCCAGCATCACCGGGACTAGCGGGATGTCGGACAATGAGCAGTTCTTC. Its protein is CASITGTSGMSDNEQFF.

The J gene is TRBJ1-1, the V gene TRBV12-3 or TRBV12-4; D remains unclear. CDR3 length: 13 amino acids. V lost 2 bases to trimming and J lost 4 bases, with 8 bases between them. In DNA, the CDR3 is TGTGCCAGCAGTTTAAGTCCCGGCACTGAAGCTTTCTTT. As protein: CASSLSPGTEAFF.

The chain has TRBV6-2 or TRBV6-3 and TRBJ2-7; TRBD2 might be the D (6 bases). V was trimmed by 4 bases and J by 0 bases, leaving 16 bases between them. The CDR3 totals 16 residues. Germline V gene sequence: CDR1 MNHEY, CDR2 SVGEGT. CDR3 nucleotide sequence: TGTGCCAGCAGTTCCAATCTAGCGATGAGCTCCTACGAGCAGTACTTC. Translation gives CASSSNLAMSSYEQYF.

The chain combines TRBV5-4 with TRBJ2-2, with TRBD1 matching 7 bases. CDR1 and CDR2 (germline): SGHNT, YYREEE (reference sequence). V was clipped by 9 bases and J by 5 bases; unmatched bases: 7. The CDR3 extends over 13 amino acids. CDR3: CATDRVGTGELFF. DNA of the CDR3: TGTGCCACAGACAGGGTAGGGACCGGGGAGCTGTTTTTT.

This clonotype has only one observation. The genes are TRBV20-1 and TRBJ2-3; D gene unclear. Trimming shortened V by 2 bases and J by 2 bases, and 8 bases separated the two germline ends. Germline values: CDR1 DFQATT, CDR2 SNEGSKA (reference sequence). The CDR3 covers 13 residues. The CDR3 here is CSARLDLTDTQYF. The CDR3, as DNA: TGCAGTGCTAGACTAGACCTCACAGATACGCAGTATTTT.

J is TRBJ2-7 and V is TRBV28; 8 nucleotides line up with TRBD2. The V segment lost 5 bases and the J segment 2 bases; nucleotides outside the gene matches: 11. The CDR3 sequence is 16 residues long. Germline loops: CDR1 MDHEN, CDR2 SYDVKM. In nucleotides, the CDR3 is TGTGCCAGCAGTCCACCGACTGCGCGGGAGGCCTACGAGCAGTACTTC. Amino acid sequence: CASSPPTAREAYEQYF.

J is TRBJ2-7 and V is TRBV7-3; 9 bases map to TRBD1. The trim removed 5 bases at V and 5 bases at J, leaving 16 bases unmatched. Germline V gene lookup returns CDR1 SGHTA and CDR2 FQGTGA. The CDR3 consists of 17 residues. For the CDR3, the DNA is TGTGCCAGCAGCCCAACCTCCACGGGACAGGGAGTAGACGAGCAGTACTTC. Encoded protein: CASSPTSTGQGVDEQYF.

This chain uses TRBV5-1 with TRBJ1-3; D is undetermined. V was clipped by 2 bases and J by 2 bases, with 14 bases between them. Germline-derived CDR1 and CDR2 are SGHRS and YFSETQ. The CDR3 spans 16 residues. The chain's CDR3 is CASSLDKTTTGNTIYF. The CDR3 nucleotides are TGCGCCAGCAGCTTAGACAAAACGACAACTGGAAACACCATATATTTT.

The chain uses TRBV5-5 and TRBJ1-2; weak D call: TRBD1 (6 bases). V lost 4 bases to trimming and J lost 6 bases, with 10 bases between them. The CDR3 runs to 12 residues. CDR1 SGHKS and CDR2 YYEKEE come from the germline V gene (reference sequence). The CDR3 region has the DNA TGTGCCAGCAGCCAGGACAGAAATGGCTACACCTTC. The encoded protein is CASSQDRNGYTF.